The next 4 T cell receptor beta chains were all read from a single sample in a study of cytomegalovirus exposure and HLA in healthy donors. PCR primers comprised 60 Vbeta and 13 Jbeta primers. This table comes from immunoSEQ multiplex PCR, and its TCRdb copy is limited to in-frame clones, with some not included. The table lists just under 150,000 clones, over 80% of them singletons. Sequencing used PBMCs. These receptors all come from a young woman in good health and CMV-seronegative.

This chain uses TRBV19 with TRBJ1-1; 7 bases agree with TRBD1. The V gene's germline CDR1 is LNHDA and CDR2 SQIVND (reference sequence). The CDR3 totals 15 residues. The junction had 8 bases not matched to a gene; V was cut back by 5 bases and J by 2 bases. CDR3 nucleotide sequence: TGTGCCAGTAGTCGCCGGGACAGACAAAACACTGAAGCTTTCTTT. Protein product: CASSRRDRQNTEAFF.

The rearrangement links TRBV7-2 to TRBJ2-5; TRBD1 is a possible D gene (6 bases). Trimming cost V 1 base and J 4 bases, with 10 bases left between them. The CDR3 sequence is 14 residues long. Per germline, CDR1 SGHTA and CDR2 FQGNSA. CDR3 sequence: CASSLVGAGETQYF. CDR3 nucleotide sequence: TGTGCCAGCAGCTTAGTGGGGGCGGGAGAGACCCAGTACTTC.

CDR3: CASSATPGGHGEQFF. For the CDR3, the DNA is TGCGCCAGCAGCGCGACCCCGGGAGGGCACGGTGAGCAGTTCTTC. The chain uses TRBV5-1 and TRBJ2-1; 8 bases fit TRBD2. The J segment lost 9 bases and the V segment lost 4 bases, leaving 12 bases of the junction unmatched. In germline, CDR1 is SGHRS, CDR2 YFSETQ. This CDR3 comprises 15 residues.

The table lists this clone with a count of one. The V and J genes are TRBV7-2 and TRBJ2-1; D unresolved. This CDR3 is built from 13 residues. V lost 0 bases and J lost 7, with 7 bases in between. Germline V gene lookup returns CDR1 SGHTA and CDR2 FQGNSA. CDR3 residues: CASSLALLNEQFF. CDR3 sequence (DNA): TGTGCCAGCAGCTTAGCCCTATTGAATGAGCAGTTCTTC.